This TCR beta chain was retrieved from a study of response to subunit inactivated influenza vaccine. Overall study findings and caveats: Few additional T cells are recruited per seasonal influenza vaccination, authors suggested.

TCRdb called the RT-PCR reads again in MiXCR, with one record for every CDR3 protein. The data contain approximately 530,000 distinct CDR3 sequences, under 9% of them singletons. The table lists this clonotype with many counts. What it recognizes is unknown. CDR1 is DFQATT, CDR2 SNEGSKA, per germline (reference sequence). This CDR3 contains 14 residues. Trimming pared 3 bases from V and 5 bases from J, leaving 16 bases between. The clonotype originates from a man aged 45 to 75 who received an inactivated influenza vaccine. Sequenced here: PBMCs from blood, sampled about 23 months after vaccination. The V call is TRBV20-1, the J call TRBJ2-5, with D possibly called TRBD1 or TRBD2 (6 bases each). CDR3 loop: CSARLKGGLETQYF. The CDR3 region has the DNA TGCAGTGCTAGGCTCAAGGGGGGCCTCGAGACCCAGTACTTC.